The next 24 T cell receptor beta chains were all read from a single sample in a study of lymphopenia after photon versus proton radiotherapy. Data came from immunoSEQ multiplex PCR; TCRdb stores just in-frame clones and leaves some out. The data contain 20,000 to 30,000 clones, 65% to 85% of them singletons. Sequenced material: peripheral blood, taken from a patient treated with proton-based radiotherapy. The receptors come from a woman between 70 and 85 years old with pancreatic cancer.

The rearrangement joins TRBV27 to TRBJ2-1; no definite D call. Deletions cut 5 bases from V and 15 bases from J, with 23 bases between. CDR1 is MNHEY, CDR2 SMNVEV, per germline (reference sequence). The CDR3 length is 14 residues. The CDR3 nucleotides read TGTGCCAGCAGTCCCGCGACCTACCTCGGCCTTTTGTTCTTC. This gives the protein CASSPATYLGLLFF.

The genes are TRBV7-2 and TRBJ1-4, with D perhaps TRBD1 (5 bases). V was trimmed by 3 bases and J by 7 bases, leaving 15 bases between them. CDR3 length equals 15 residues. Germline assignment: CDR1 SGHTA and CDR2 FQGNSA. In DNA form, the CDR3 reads TGTGCCAGCAGCTTTGGCCCGGGGGAAGGTGAAAAACTGTTTTTT. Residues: CASSFGPGEGEKLFF.

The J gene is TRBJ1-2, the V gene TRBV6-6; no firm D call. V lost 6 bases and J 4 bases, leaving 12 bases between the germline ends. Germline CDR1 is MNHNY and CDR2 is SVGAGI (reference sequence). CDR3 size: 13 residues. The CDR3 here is CASSPGETYGYTF. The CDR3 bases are TGTGCCAGCAGCCCAGGTGAAACCTATGGCTACACCTTC.

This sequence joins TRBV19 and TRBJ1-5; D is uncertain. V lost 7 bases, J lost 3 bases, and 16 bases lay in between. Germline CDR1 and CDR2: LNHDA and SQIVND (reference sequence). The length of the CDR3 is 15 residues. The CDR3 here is CASTQNLGTNQPQHF. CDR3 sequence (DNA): TGTGCCAGTACCCAAAATCTGGGAACCAATCAGCCCCAGCATTTT.

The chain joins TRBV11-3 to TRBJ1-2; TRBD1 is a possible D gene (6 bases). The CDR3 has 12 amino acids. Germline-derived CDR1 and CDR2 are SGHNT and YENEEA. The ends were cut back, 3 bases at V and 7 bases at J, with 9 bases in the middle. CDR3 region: CASSFYRVGYTF. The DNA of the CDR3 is TGTGCCAGCAGCTTCTACAGGGTTGGCTACACCTTC.

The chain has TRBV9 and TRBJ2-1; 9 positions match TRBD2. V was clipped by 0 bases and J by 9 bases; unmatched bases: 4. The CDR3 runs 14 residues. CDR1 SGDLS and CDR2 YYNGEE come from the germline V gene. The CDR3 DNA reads TGTGCCAGCAGCGTAGGCGCTAGCGGGATTGAGCAGTTCTTC. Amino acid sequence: CASSVGASGIEQFF.

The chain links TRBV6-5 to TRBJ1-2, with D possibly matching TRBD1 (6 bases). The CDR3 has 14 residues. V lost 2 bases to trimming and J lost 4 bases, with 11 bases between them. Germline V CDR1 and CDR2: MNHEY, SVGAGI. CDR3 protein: CASSYQQGGYGYTF. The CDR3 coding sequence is TGTGCCAGCAGTTACCAACAGGGAGGCTATGGCTACACCTTC.

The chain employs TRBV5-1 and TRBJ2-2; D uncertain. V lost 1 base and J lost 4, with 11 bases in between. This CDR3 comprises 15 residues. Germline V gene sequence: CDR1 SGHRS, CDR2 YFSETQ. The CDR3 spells CASSLLEISTGELFF. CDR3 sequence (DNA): TGCGCCAGCAGCTTGCTAGAGATCAGCACCGGGGAGCTGTTTTTT.

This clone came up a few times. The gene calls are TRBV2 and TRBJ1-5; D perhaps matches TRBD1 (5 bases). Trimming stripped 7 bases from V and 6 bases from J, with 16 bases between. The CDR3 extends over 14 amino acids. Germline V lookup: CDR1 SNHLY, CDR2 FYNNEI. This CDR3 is CASKRGEVSQPQHF. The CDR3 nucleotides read TGTGCCAGCAAGAGGGGTGAGGTCTCTCAGCCCCAGCATTTT. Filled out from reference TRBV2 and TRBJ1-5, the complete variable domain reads EPEVTQTPSHQVTQMGQEVILRCVPISNHLYFYWYRQILGQKVEFLVSFYNNEISEKSEIFDDQFSVERPDGSNFTLKIRSTKLEDSAMYFCASKRGEVSQPQHFGDGTRLSIL.

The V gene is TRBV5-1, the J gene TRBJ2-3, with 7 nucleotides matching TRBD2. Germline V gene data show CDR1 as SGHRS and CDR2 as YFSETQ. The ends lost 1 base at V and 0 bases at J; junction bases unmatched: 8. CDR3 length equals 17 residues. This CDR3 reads CASSLSTSRASTDTQYF. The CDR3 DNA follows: TGCGCCAGCAGCTTGTCGACTAGCAGGGCTAGCACAGATACGCAGTATTTT.

CDR3: CATLRTGTDNEKLFF. The CDR3 DNA is TGTGCCACTCTACGCACCGGGACGGATAATGAAAAACTGTTTTTT. The chain recombines TRBV28 with TRBJ1-4, with D possibly TRBD1 on 5 matching bases. The germline V gene has CDR1 MDHEN and CDR2 SYDVKM. Deletions cut 10 bases from V and 4 bases from J, with 19 bases between. This CDR3 contains 15 residues.

CDR3 amino acids: CASRIRTTTQSRANVLTF. The CDR3 nucleotides read TGTGCAAGTCGCATTAGAACGACCACACAAAGTCGGGCCAACGTCCTGACTTTC. J is TRBJ2-6 and V is TRBV12-2. TRBV12-2 is reported as a pseudogene. The CDR3 consists of 18 residues.

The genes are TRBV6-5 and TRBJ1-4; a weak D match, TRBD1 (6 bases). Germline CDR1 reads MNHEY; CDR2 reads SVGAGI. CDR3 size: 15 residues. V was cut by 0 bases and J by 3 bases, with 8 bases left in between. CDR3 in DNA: TGTGCCAGCAGTTACTCCGGGACACCTAATGAAAAACTGTTTTTT. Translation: CASSYSGTPNEKLFF.

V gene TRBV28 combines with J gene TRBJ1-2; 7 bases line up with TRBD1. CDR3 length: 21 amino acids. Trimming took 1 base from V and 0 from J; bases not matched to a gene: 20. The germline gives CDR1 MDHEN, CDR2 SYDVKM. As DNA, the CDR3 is TGTGCCAGCAGTTTATCCTGGACAGGAGACTTACATTTGCAACCTAACTATGGCTACACCTTC. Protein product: CASSLSWTGDLHLQPNYGYTF.

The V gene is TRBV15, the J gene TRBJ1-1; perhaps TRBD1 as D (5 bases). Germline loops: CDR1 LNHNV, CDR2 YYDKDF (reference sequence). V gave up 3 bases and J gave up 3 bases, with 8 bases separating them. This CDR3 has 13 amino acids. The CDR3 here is CATSSQGDTEAFF. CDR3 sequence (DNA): TGTGCCACCAGCAGTCAGGGAGACACTGAAGCTTTCTTT.

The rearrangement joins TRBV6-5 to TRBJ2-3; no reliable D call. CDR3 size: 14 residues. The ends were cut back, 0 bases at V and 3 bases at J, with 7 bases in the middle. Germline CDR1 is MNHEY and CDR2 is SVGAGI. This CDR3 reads CASSYSTQTDTQYF. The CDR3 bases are TGTGCCAGCAGTTACTCTACTCAAACAGATACGCAGTATTTT.

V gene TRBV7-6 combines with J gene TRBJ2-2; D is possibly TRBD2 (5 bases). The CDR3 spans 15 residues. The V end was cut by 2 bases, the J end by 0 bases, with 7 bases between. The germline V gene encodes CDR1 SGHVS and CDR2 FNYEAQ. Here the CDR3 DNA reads TGTGCCAGCAGCTTACCAGCGGCGAACACCGGGGAGCTGTTTTTT. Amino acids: CASSLPAANTGELFF.

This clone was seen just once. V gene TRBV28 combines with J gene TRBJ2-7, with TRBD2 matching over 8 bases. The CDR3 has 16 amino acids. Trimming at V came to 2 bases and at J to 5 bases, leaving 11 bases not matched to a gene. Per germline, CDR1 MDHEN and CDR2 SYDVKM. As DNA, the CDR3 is TGTGCCAGCAGTTTAGGTCCCGGGACTAGTTCCCACGAGCAGTACTTC. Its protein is CASSLGPGTSSHEQYF.

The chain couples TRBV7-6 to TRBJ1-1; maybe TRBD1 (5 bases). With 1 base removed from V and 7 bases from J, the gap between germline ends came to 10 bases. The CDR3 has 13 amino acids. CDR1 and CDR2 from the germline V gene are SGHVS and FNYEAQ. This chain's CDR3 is CASSLGGGYEAFF. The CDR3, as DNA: TGTGCCAGCAGCTTAGGGGGGGGTTATGAAGCTTTCTTT.

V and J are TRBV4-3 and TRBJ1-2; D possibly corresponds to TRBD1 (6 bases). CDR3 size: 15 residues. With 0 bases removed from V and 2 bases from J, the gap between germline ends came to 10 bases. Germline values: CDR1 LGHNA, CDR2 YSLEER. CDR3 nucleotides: TGCGCCAGCAGCCAAGAAACAGGGTTCAACTATGGCTACACCTTC. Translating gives CASSQETGFNYGYTF.

The CDR3 reads CASSAQGNYEQYF. In DNA, the CDR3 is TGTGCCAGCAGTGCTCAGGGTAACTACGAGCAGTACTTC. This sequence joins TRBV27 and TRBJ2-7; possible D gene TRBD1, 5 bases. V lost 5 bases, J lost 3 bases, and 11 bases lay in between. Germline V gives CDR1 MNHEY, CDR2 SMNVEV (reference sequence). The CDR3 has 13 amino acids.

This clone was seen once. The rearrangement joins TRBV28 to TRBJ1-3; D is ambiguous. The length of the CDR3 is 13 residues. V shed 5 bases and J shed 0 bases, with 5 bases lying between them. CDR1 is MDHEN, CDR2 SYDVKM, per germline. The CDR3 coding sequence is TGTGCCAGCAGTCAGAACTCTGGAAACACCATATATTTT. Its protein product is CASSQNSGNTIYF.

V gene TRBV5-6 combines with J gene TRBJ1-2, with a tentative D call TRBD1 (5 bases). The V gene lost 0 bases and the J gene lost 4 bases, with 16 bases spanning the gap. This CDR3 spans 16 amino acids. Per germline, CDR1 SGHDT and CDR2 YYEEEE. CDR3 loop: CASSLGLGARGYGYTF. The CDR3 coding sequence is TGTGCCAGCAGCTTGGGACTAGGGGCTCGTGGCTATGGCTACACCTTC.

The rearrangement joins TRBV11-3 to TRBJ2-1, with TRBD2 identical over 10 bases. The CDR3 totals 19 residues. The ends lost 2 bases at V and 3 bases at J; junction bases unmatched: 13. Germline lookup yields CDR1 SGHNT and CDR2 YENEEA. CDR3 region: CASSLSETFSGRIYNEQFF. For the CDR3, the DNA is TGTGCCAGCAGCTTATCCGAGACTTTTAGCGGGAGGATCTACAATGAGCAGTTCTTC.